The T cell receptor beta chain described here comes from a study of blood T cell repertoires in COVID-19. For the study at large: Sites in the United States, Italy and Spain provided acute and convalescent COVID-19 samples.

CDR1 SQVTM and CDR2 ANQGSEA come from the germline V gene. CDR3 length: 13 residues. With V trimmed by 7 bases and J by 3 bases, 6 bases remained unmatched. Authors' data handling: From reference gene primer amplification, estimates of nucleated cell counts were derived. TCRdb's copy holds only in-frame clones and misses some; the assay was immunoSEQ multiplex PCR. The V and J calls and clone size were taken over from that table, and D and trimming were inferred from the DNA. The sample contains 300,000 or so clones, around four fifths of which appear only once. Sequenced material: peripheral blood. V gene TRBV29-1 combines with J gene TRBJ1-2; TRBD1 matches at 9 bases. The sequence was collected from a woman between 50 and 59 years old with active or convalescent COVID-19. CDR3 coding DNA: TGCAGCGATGGGGACAGGGACTACTATGGCTACACCTTC. This encodes CSDGDRDYYGYTF.